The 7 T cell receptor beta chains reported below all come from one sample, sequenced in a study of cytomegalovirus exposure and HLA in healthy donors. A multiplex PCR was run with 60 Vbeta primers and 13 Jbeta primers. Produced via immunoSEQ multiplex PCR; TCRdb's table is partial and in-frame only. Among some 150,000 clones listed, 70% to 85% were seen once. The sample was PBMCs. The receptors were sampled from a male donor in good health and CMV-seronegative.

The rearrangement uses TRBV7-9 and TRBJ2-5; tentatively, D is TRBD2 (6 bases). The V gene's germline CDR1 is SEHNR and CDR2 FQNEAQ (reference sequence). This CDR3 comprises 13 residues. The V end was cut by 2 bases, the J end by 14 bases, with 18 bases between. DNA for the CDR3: TGTGCCAGCAGCTTACTTGGGACTCTGAACATTTACTTC. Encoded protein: CASSLLGTLNIYF.

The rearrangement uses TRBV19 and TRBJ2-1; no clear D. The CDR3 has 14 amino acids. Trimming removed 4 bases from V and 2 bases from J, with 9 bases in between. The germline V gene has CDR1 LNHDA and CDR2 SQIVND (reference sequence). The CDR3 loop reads CASSRAVTYNEQFF. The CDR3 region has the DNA TGTGCCAGTAGTAGGGCAGTTACCTACAATGAGCAGTTCTTC.

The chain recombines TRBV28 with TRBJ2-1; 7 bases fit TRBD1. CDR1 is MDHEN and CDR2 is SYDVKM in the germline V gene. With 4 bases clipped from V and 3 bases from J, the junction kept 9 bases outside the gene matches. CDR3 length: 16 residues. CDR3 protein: CASSSGRQGDYNEQFF. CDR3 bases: TGTGCCAGCAGTTCCGGCCGACAGGGTGACTACAATGAGCAGTTCTTC.

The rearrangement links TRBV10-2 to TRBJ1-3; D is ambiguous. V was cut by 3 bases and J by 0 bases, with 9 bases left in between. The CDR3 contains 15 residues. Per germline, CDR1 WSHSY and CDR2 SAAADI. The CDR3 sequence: CASSDKAGSGNTIYF. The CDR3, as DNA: TGCGCCAGCAGTGATAAAGCCGGCTCTGGAAACACCATATATTTT.

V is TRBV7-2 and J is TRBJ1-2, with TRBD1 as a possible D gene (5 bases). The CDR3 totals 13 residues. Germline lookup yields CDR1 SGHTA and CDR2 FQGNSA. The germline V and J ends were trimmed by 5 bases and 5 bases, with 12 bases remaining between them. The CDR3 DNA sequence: TGTGCCAGCAGCCCGTCAGGGATATATGGCTACACCTTC. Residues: CASSPSGIYGYTF.

The CDR3 is CASSEHLAGHQETQYF. DNA for the CDR3: TGTGCCAGCAGTGAACATTTAGCGGGGCACCAAGAGACCCAGTACTTC. The chain has TRBV2 and TRBJ2-5; 8 bases line up with TRBD2. The length of the CDR3 is 16 residues. Germline CDR1 and CDR2: SNHLY and FYNNEI. Trimming removed 2 bases from V and 0 bases from J; junction bases left unmatched: 5.

CDR3 loop: CASSPGLQSSGNTIYF. The CDR3 DNA reads as TGCGCCAGCAGCCCGGGACTTCAAAGCTCTGGAAACACCATATATTTT. V gene TRBV5-1 combines with J gene TRBJ1-3; a possible D gene is TRBD1 (5 bases). V was trimmed by 4 bases and J by 0 bases, leaving 14 bases between them. Germline V CDR1 and CDR2: SGHRS, YFSETQ. This CDR3 spans 16 amino acids.